The 14 T cell receptor beta chains below come from one sample, sequenced in a study of T cell responses to AZD1222 COVID-19 vaccine. The method was immunoSEQ multiplex PCR; TCRdb's version includes in-frame clones alone and lacks a portion of them. The table shows roughly 200,000 clones, with approximately 90% occurring only once. The source was peripheral blood, collected 28 days after the second AZD1222 dose. The source is an adult who received the AZD1222 COVID-19 vaccine.

The chain is built from TRBV5-6 and TRBJ1-2, with D possibly TRBD1 on 5 matching bases. This CDR3 contains 15 residues. Trimming removed 1 base from V and 0 bases from J, with 10 bases in between. Germline assignment: CDR1 SGHDT and CDR2 YYEEEE. The CDR3 DNA follows: TGTGCCAGCAGCTTGTACTCGGGGGCTAACTATGGCTACACCTTC. Encoded protein: CASSLYSGANYGYTF.

This clone was picked up one time. J is TRBJ1-1 and V is TRBV4-2; D is unclear. V lost 5 bases and J lost 10, with 11 bases in between. CDR1 is LGHNA, CDR2 YNFKEQ, per germline. This CDR3 is built from 11 residues. The CDR3 DNA reads TGTGCCAGCAGCAATCCCTGGGGAGCTTTCTTT. Residues: CASSNPWGAFF.

J is TRBJ1-1 and V is TRBV7-3; unclear D gene. CDR3 length: 14 amino acids. Germline CDR1 and CDR2: SGHTA and FQGTGA. Trimming stripped 1 base from V and 4 bases from J, with 10 bases between. The CDR3 DNA is TGTGCCAGCAGCTTAAACCCTGAAGGCACTGAAGCTTTCTTT. Translation: CASSLNPEGTEAFF.

This clone was recorded once. The J gene is TRBJ2-3, the V gene TRBV9; no clear D. Trimming cost V 4 bases and J 4 bases, with 7 bases left between them. Germline V CDR1 and CDR2: SGDLS, YYNGEE. This CDR3 is 12 amino acids long. The CDR3: CASSLGADTQYF. CDR3 DNA: TGTGCCAGCAGCCTAGGAGCAGATACGCAGTATTTT.

The chain joins TRBV7-2 to TRBJ1-3, with D perhaps matching TRBD1 (6 bases). The CDR3 is 15 residues long. CDR1 is SGHTA and CDR2 is FQGNSA in the germline V gene. Trimming took off 2 bases at V and 4 bases at J, with 12 bases between the two ends. In nucleotides, the CDR3 is TGTGCCAGCAGCTTAATTACAGGGTCGGGAAACACCATATATTTT. It codes for CASSLITGSGNTIYF.

The chain couples TRBV6-5 to TRBJ2-7; no definite D call. The germline V gene encodes CDR1 MNHEY and CDR2 SVGAGI. The V end lost 4 bases, the J end lost 1 base, and 8 bases lay between the germline ends. The CDR3 length is 13 residues. The CDR3 nucleotides are TGTGCCAGCAGTTTGACGGATTCCTACGAGCAGTACTTC. This codes for CASSLTDSYEQYF.

The rearrangement links TRBV19 to TRBJ1-5, with 8 bases lining up with TRBD1. CDR3 length: 17 amino acids. Per germline, CDR1 LNHDA and CDR2 SQIVND (reference sequence). The V gene end was trimmed by 3 bases and the J gene end by 1 base; junction bases not matched to a gene: 8. CDR3 sequence reads: CASSIGNRGMSNQPQHF. CDR3 DNA sequence: TGTGCCAGTAGTATCGGCAACAGGGGGATGAGCAATCAGCCCCAGCATTTT.

This clone was observed a handful of times. V usage is TRBV3-1 (or the pseudogene TRBV3-2) and J usage is TRBJ1-3; D possibly corresponds to TRBD1 (5 bases). The V end lost 3 bases, the J end lost 4 bases, and 22 bases lay between the germline ends. CDR1 is LGHDT, CDR2 YNNKEL, per germline (reference sequence). The CDR3 loop spans 18 amino acids. Here the CDR3 DNA reads TGTGCCAGCAGCCAGAGACCCAATCCGGGGCGTGCGGGAAACACCATATATTTT. This sequence encodes CASSQRPNPGRAGNTIYF.

This sequence joins TRBV19 and TRBJ1-5, with D tentatively TRBD1 (5 bases). This CDR3 contains 14 residues. Between the trimmed V and J ends, which lost 2 bases and 6 bases, there was a span of 11 bases. CDR1 is LNHDA, CDR2 SQIVND, per germline (reference sequence). CDR3 loop: CASSISGGSQPQHF. For the CDR3, the DNA is TGTGCCAGTAGTATATCTGGGGGTTCTCAGCCCCAGCATTTT.

This clone has just one count. Different DNA sequences within this sample yield the same CDR3. The rearrangement uses TRBV7-3 and TRBJ2-1; maybe TRBD2 (5 bases). Germline values: CDR1 SGHTA, CDR2 FQGTGA. CDR3 length: 15 residues. The V gene lost 5 bases and the J gene lost 0 bases, with 11 bases spanning the gap. The CDR3 loop reads CASSPRLHSYNEQFF. The CDR3 bases are TGTGCCAGCAGCCCAAGACTACACTCCTACAATGAGCAGTTCTTC.

This clone appeared a single time. The V call is TRBV18, the J call TRBJ1-4; TRBD1 agrees at 7 bases. Germline V gene lookup returns CDR1 KGHSH and CDR2 LQKENI. With 2 bases clipped from V and 12 bases from J, the junction kept 6 bases outside the gene matches. This CDR3 is built from 13 residues. The CDR3 nucleotides are TGTGCCAGCTCACCAGAAAGGGACAGCGAACTGTTTTTT. Translation: CASSPERDSELFF. The full variable domain, rest sourced from reference TRBV18 and TRBJ1-4, is NAGVMQNPRHLVRRRGQEARLRCSPMKGHSHVYWYRQLPEEGLKFMVYLQKENIIDESGMPKERFSAEFPKEGPSILRIQQVVRGDSAAYFCASSPERDSELFFGSGTQLSVL.

The chain combines TRBV6-1 with TRBJ2-5; either TRBD1 or TRBD2 may supply D (6 bases each). The germline V and J ends were trimmed by 3 bases and 4 bases, with 9 bases remaining between them. There are 13 residues in the CDR3. Per the germline V gene, CDR1 is MNHNS and CDR2 is SASEGT. CDR3: CASSDRGRETQYF. The CDR3 DNA reads TGTGCCAGCAGTGATCGGGGGCGAGAGACCCAGTACTTC.

The CDR3 spells CAWSVTRYEQYF. CDR3 bases: TGTGCCTGGAGTGTAACCCGATACGAGCAGTACTTC. The chain has TRBV30 and TRBJ2-7; D not certain. CDR1 and CDR2 (germline): GTSNPN, SVGIG (reference sequence). The germline V and J ends were trimmed by 0 bases and 4 bases, with 7 bases remaining between them. CDR3 length: 12 amino acids.

CDR3 in DNA: TGTGCCAGCAGTGCCCCTTTGTTAGGCTACACCTTC. Encoded protein: CASSAPLLGYTF. The rearrangement uses TRBV28 and TRBJ1-2; no clear D. V was pared by 5 bases and J by 8 bases, with 12 bases between. There are 12 residues in the CDR3. Germline loops: CDR1 MDHEN, CDR2 SYDVKM.